This TCR beta chain stems from a study of blood T cell repertoires in COVID-19. Study-level information: T cells, B-cell-depleted T cells, or PBMCs supplied cDNA or gDNA.

The assay was immunoSEQ multiplex PCR, and TCRdb's table has in-frame clones only and misses some. The profile shows about 270,000 clones, approximately 88% of them singletons. Trimming took 5 bases from V and 0 from J; bases not matched to a gene: 6. The CDR3 contains 16 residues. From germline, CDR1 is MGHDK and CDR2 SYGVNS. The genes are TRBV25-1 and TRBJ2-3, with TRBD1 matching 9 bases. Material: PBMCs or T cells enriched from blood (not recorded which). This sequence originates from a woman aged 35 to 49 with acute COVID-19. DNA for the CDR3: TGTGCCAGCAGTACGACAGGGGGTATTAGCACAGATACGCAGTATTTT. Translating gives CASSTTGGISTDTQYF.